These T cell receptor beta chains were read from a single sample in a study of cytomegalovirus exposure and HLA in healthy donors. The table came from immunoSEQ multiplex PCR; TCRdb's copy has only in-frame clones and leaves some out. Seen here are about 120,000 clones, about 16% observed once, and the top ten hold 1.9%. The specimen sequenced was PBMCs. The receptors shown here come from a woman aged 18 to 35 in good health and CMV-seronegative. Both conserved end residues are part of each CDR3. D genes are given only for firm matches. Some rows mark clone size as missing; the rest say once, few, many or name a class of expanded clone.

d_call j_call clone_size v_call cdr3_nt cdr3_aa
. TRBJ2-1 few TRBV7-2 TGTGCCAGCAGCCCGGGACTCAACAATGAGCAGTTCTTC CASSPGLNNEQFF
TRBD1 TRBJ1-2 . TRBV27 TGTGCCAGCAGTTTATCCGGGGACAGGGACAAAGATGGCTACACCTTC CASSLSGDRDKDGYTF
. TRBJ1-5 . TRBV9 TGTGCCAGCAGCGTCGGAGGGGGGGCCAATCAGCCCCAGCATTTT CASSVGGGANQPQHF
. TRBJ1-5 . TRBV25-1 TGTGCCAGCCAAGCGTTTGGGCAGCCCCAGCATTTT CASQAFGQPQHF
TRBD1 TRBJ1-1 few TRBV5-1 TGCGCCAGCAGCACCCGGGACAGGGTTACCGAAGCTTTCTTT CASSTRDRVTEAFF
. TRBJ1-1 few TRBV6-7 TGTGCCAGCTCACTAACCGGGGAGGGAACCACTGAAGCTTTCTTT CASSLTGEGTTEAFF
. TRBJ1-2 . TRBV7-9 TGTGCCAGCAGCTCCACAGGGATGAGTGGCTACACCTTC CASSSTGMSGYTF
TRBD1 TRBJ1-2 . TRBV5-1 TGCGCCAGCAGCTCCGGGACAGGGAATGGCTACACCTTC CASSSGTGNGYTF
. TRBJ1-3 few TRBV6-5 TGTGCCAGCAGTGCTACCAGGGAGGCTGGAAACACCATATATTTT CASSATREAGNTIYF
. TRBJ2-7 . TRBV15 TGTGCCACCAGCAGAGATCGTGGGCAGAGGGTAACGTTGTACGAGCAGTACTTC CATSRDRGQRVTLYEQYF
TRBD1 TRBJ1-5 few TRBV28 TGTGCCAGCAGTTTCGCTGGACAGGCCAATCAGCCCCAGCATTTT CASSFAGQANQPQHF
TRBD1 TRBJ2-7 few TRBV7-6 TGTGCCAGCAGCTTAGAACAGGGGGGCTACGAGCAGTACTTC CASSLEQGGYEQYF
. TRBJ2-2 few TRBV6-6 TGTGCCAGCAGCCGATCGGGCGGGGAGCTGTTTTTT CASSRSGGELFF
TRBD1 TRBJ1-2 . TRBV4-3 TGCGCCAGCAGCCGGGAGGGACAGGGGAACTATGGCTACACCTTC CASSREGQGNYGYTF
. TRBJ2-4 few TRBV28 TGTGCCAGCAGTTCCCCCCTGACTGGACAGAAAAACATTCAGTACTTC CASSSPLTGQKNIQYF
. TRBJ1-6 once TRBV11-2 TGTGCCAGCAGCTTAGATCCAGGTTCACCCCTCCACTTT CASSLDPGSPLHF
TRBD1 TRBJ1-6 . TRBV7-9 TGTGCCAGCAGCTTATGGGGACAGTCTAATTCACCCCTCCACTTT CASSLWGQSNSPLHF
. TRBJ2-2 . TRBV28 TGTGCCAGCACCAATAGCTTGGTCGGGGAGCTGTTTTTT CASTNSLVGELFF
. TRBJ2-5 . TRBV29-1 TGCAGCGTGGGACTCCGGTTGTTACAAGAGACCCAGTACTTC CSVGLRLLQETQYF
TRBD1 TRBJ2-1 few TRBV10-3 TGTGCCATCAGTAACAGGGGCCAGGGGGTAGGTGAGCAGTTCTTC CAISNRGQGVGEQFF
TRBD2 TRBJ2-1 few TRBV5-1 TGCGCCAGCAGCTCAGGGACTAGCCTCTCATATGAGCAGTTCTTC CASSSGTSLSYEQFF
TRBD2 TRBJ2-1 few TRBV5-4 TGTGCCAGCAGCTCCGGACTAGCGGCAGACCATGAGCAGTTCTTC CASSSGLAADHEQFF
. TRBJ1-5 . TRBV28 TGTGCCAGCAGTCTCAGGACTGTGGATTGGAGAAATCAGCCCCAGCATTTT CASSLRTVDWRNQPQHF
TRBD2 TRBJ2-1 few TRBV30 TGTGCCTGGGCTCCGGGACTAGCCATCAATGAGCAGTTCTTC CAWAPGLAINEQFF
TRBD1 TRBJ2-3 . TRBV7-6 TGTGCCAGCAGCTTAACGGGGACAGGTGTCACAGATACGCAGTATTTT CASSLTGTGVTDTQYF
. TRBJ1-4 . TRBV5-4 TGTGCCAGCAGCTGGGGGTCGGGGACAAATGAAAAACTGTTTTTT CASSWGSGTNEKLFF
TRBD2 TRBJ2-1 . TRBV28 TGTGCCAGCAGTTCCGGGACTAGCGGGGGGGCCTCCTACAATGAGCAGTTCTTC CASSSGTSGGASYNEQFF
. TRBJ2-3 . TRBV2 TGTGCCAGCAGTGAGACAAGGGATACGCAGTATTTT CASSETRDTQYF
TRBD1 TRBJ2-7 few TRBV9 TGTGCCAGCAGCGCCCGGGACAGTTCTCTACACGAGCAGTACTTC CASSARDSSLHEQYF
TRBD1 TRBJ2-7 few TRBV7-8 TGTGCCAGCAGCTTAGGACAGGGGTTGTACGAGCAGTACTTC CASSLGQGLYEQYF
TRBD2 TRBJ2-1 . TRBV19 TGTGCCAGTAGTATAGAGGGACTAGTGAACAATGAGCAGTTCTTC CASSIEGLVNNEQFF
. TRBJ2-1 few TRBV29-1 TGCAGCGTCAAGAGTTCCTACAATGAGCAGTTCTTC CSVKSSYNEQFF
. TRBJ2-2 . TRBV5-1 TGCGCCAGCAGCGGCCCGGGACTCGCGGTGGTAGTTTTT CASSGPGLAVVVF
. TRBJ2-1 few TRBV11-3 TGTGCCAGCAGCTTAACAGGTGCCTACAATGAGCAGTTCTTC CASSLTGAYNEQFF
. TRBJ2-7 once TRBV2 TGTGCCAGCAGTGACAGGATCTACGAGCAGTACTTC CASSDRIYEQYF
. TRBJ1-1 . TRBV9 TGTGCCAGCAGCCCAGTTGGACCAGGGGTGGAGGCTTTCTTT CASSPVGPGVEAFF
. TRBJ1-4 . TRBV5-1 TGCGCCAGCAGTATCTCCCGGGTTGAAGAAAAACTGTTTTTT CASSISRVEEKLFF
. TRBJ1-1 few TRBV19 TGTGCCAGTAGTATAGGACCGGGAGACACTGAAGCTTTCTTT CASSIGPGDTEAFF
TRBD2 TRBJ2-1 few TRBV2 TGTGCCGGCAGCGCTACTAGCGGGGGGGCCCTAAATGAGCAGTTCTTC CAGSATSGGALNEQFF
. TRBJ2-7 . TRBV5-1 TGCGCCAGCAGCCTCGAGTCGGGGGGCCCCTACGAGCAGTACTTC CASSLESGGPYEQYF
TRBD2 TRBJ2-1 few TRBV19 TGTGCCAGTTCCTATAGCGGGGGAGCCTACAATGAGCAGTTCTTC CASSYSGGAYNEQFF
TRBD1 TRBJ2-2 few TRBV4-2 TGTGCCAGCAGCACTCGACAGGGAATGGACACCGGGGAGCTGTTTTTT CASSTRQGMDTGELFF
. TRBJ1-1 few TRBV29-1 TGCAGCGTTGAATGGGGGGGAAGGAACACTGAAGCTTTCTTT CSVEWGGRNTEAFF